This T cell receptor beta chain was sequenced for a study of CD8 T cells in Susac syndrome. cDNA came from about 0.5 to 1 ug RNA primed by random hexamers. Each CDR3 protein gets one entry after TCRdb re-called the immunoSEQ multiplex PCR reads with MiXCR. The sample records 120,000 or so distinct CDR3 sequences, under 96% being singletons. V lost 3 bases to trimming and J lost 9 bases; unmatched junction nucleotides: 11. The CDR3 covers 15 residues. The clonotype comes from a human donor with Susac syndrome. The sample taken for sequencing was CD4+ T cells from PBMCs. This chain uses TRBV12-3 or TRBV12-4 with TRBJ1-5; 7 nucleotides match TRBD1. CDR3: CASSFTTGRAMPQHF. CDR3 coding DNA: TGTGCCAGCAGTTTCACGACAGGGCGGGCGATGCCCCAGCATTTT.